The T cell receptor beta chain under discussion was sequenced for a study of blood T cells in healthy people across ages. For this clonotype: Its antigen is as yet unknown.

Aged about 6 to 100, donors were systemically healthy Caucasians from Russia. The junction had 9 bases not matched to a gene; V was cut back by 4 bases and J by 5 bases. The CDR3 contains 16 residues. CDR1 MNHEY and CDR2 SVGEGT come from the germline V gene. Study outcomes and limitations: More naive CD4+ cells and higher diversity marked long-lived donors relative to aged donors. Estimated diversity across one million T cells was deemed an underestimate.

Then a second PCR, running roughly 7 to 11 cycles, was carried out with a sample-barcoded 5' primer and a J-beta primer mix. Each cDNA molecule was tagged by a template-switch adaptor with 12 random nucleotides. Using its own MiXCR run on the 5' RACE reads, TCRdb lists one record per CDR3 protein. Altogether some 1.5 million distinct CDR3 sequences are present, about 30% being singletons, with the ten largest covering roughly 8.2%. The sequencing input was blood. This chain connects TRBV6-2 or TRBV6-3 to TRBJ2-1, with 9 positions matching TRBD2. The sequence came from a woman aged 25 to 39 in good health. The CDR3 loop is CASSSALAGPHNEQFF. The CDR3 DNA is TGTGCCAGCAGTTCGGCCCTAGCGGGGCCACACAATGAGCAGTTCTTC.